A selection of T cell receptor beta chains follows, all from one sample in a study of T cells in Graves' hyperthyroidism and ophthalmopathy. TCRdb ran MiXCR on the multiplex PCR reads and lists one entry per CDR3 protein. The sample includes 500,000 to 700,000 distinct CDR3 sequences, around 15% seen only once; the top ten take about 20%. Sequenced input: blood. The receptor set was obtained from a woman younger than 35 with Graves' hyperthyroidism. Both conserved end residues are part of each CDR3. D genes are given only for firm matches. The listing skips clone size in some rows; elsewhere it reads once, few, many or a size class.

>TRBV6-1|TRBJ2-2|few|-
TGTGCCAGCAGTGTAAAAACGTCGACCGGGACCAGACACGGGGAGCTGTTTTTT
CASSVKTSTGTRHGELFF
>TRBV6-2/TRBV6-3|TRBJ1-1|few|TRBD1
TGTGCCAGCAGCCCGGGACAGGCCACTGAAGCTTTCTTT
CASSPGQATEAFF
>TRBV29-1|TRBJ2-2|-|TRBD1
TGCAGCGTCGCTCACAGGACAGGGGCGAACACCGGGGAGCTGTTTTTT
CSVAHRTGANTGELFF
>TRBV13|TRBJ2-7|many|TRBD1
TGTGCCAGCAGCCTATCTAGTAGGGACAGGCGCGAGCAGTACTTC
CASSLSSRDRREQYF
>TRBV29-1|TRBJ1-2|-|-
TGCAGCGTTGAAGATACACATGGCTACACCTTC
CSVEDTHGYTF
>TRBV3-1|TRBJ1-5|many|-
TGTGCCAGCAGCCAAGATTGGGGGCCCCAGCATTTT
CASSQDWGPQHF
>TRBV2|TRBJ1-2|many|TRBD1
TGTGCCAGCAGTCTACACGGACAGGGGGCGCCGAGCTACACCTTC
CASSLHGQGAPSYTF
>TRBV20-1|TRBJ1-2|many|TRBD1
TGCAGTGCTCCTCGACAGGGGTGGAATGGCTACACCTTC
CSAPRQGWNGYTF
>TRBV6-1|TRBJ2-2|many|-
TGTGCCAGCACCCAGACAGACCCCAACACCGGGGAGCTGTTTTTT
CASTQTDPNTGELFF
>TRBV20-1|TRBJ1-4|many|TRBD1
TGCAGTGCTAGGAACAGGGGAAATGAAAAACTGTTTTTT
CSARNRGNEKLFF
>TRBV7-8|TRBJ1-4|-|-
TGTGCCAGCAGCCATATTCGGAGGGGTAATGAAAAACTGTTTTTT
CASSHIRRGNEKLFF
>TRBV7-9|TRBJ2-7|few|TRBD1
TGTGCCGGGACAGGTACCAGCTCCTACGAGCAGTACTTC
CAGTGTSSYEQYF
>TRBV3-1|TRBJ1-1|few|-
TGTGCCAGCAGCCAAGCCGGGGGGGACACTGAAGCTTTCTTT
CASSQAGGDTEAFF
>TRBV5-1|TRBJ2-7|-|TRBD2
TGCGCCAGCAGCTTGACCTTATTGGGGACTAGAGTTTACGAGCAGTACTTC
CASSLTLLGTRVYEQYF
>TRBV7-2|TRBJ1-5|many|TRBD1
TGTGCCAGCAGCCGCGGGGCAGGGGGAAAAAATCAGCCCCAGCATTTT
CASSRGAGGKNQPQHF
>TRBV5-1|TRBJ2-7|many|-
TGCGCCAGCAGCTTGGCGGACAACTACGAGCAGTACTTC
CASSLADNYEQYF
>TRBV6-1|TRBJ2-5|many|-
TGTGCCAGCAGACCTACAGGACTCCAAGAGACCCAGTACTTC
CASRPTGLQETQYF
>TRBV9|TRBJ1-3|-|-
TGTGCCAGCAGCGTACGTCCTCCCTCTGGAAACACCATATATTTT
CASSVRPPSGNTIYF
>TRBV7-8|TRBJ2-1|-|-
TGCGCCAGCAGCCAAGTTTTGGGCTCGGGGTCGGAGCAGTTCTTC
CASSQVLGSGSEQFF
>TRBV28|TRBJ1-5|many|-
TGTGCCAGCAGACTTACCTATGTGAGATTTTATAGCAATCAGCCCCAGCATTTT
CASRLTYVRFYSNQPQHF
>TRBV2|TRBJ2-2|many|TRBD1
TGTGCCAGCAGCGGACAGGTGAACACCGGGGAGCTGTTTTTT
CASSGQVNTGELFF
>TRBV6-1|TRBJ1-2|few|TRBD1
TGTGCCAGCAGTTCCTACAGGGGCTCGAGGGGTGGCTACACCTTC
CASSSYRGSRGGYTF
>TRBV20-1|TRBJ2-1|many|-
TGCAGTGCTACCTTTTTCAGGGGCTCTCGGAATGAGCAGTTCTTC
CSATFFRGSRNEQFF
>TRBV5-1|TRBJ1-1|-|-
TGCGCCAGCAGACCAGGGGCGCAGAGGAACACTGAAGGTTTCTTT
CASRPGAQRNTEGFF
>TRBV28|TRBJ2-7|many|TRBD1
TGTGCCAGCAGAAGACAGGGGGACTCCTACGAGCAGTACTTC
CASRRQGDSYEQYF
>TRBV20-1|TRBJ2-1|few|-
TGCAGTGCCAACGACTATCTTAAGGCCGACTCCTACAATGAGCAGTTCTTC
CSANDYLKADSYNEQFF
>TRBV3-1|TRBJ2-1|few|-
TGTGCCAGCAGCCAAGATCTAGTACCCTACAATGAGCAGTTCTTC
CASSQDLVPYNEQFF